This T cell receptor beta chain was documented in a study of blood T cell repertoires in COVID-19. In the study overall: COVID-19 samples collected from the United States, Italy and Spain covered acute and convalescent phases. Sample material is recorded as cDNA or gDNA derived from T cells, B-cell-depleted T cells, or PBMCs.

Per the study methods: Reference gene primers were amplified, and this amplification served to estimate nucleated cell counts. The repertoire was sequenced with immunoSEQ multiplex PCR; TCRdb's copy has only in-frame clones and lacks some. The V and J calls and the clone size are those of that table, but D and trimming were determined from the DNA. Here the sample spans some 200,000 clones, about nine tenths being singletons. This sequence originates from a woman aged 40-49 years with acute or convalescent COVID-19. The sample comprised peripheral blood.

The chain's CDR3 is CASSLTVGSYNEQFF. DNA for the CDR3: TGTGCCAGCAGCTTAACGGTCGGGTCCTACAATGAGCAGTTCTTC. The chain is built from TRBV7-3 and TRBJ2-1; D is ambiguous. CDR1 is SGHTA and CDR2 is FQGTGA in the germline V gene. Trimming stripped 0 bases from V and 1 base from J, with 7 bases between. This CDR3 comprises 15 residues. The full variable domain, in which reference TRBV7-3 and TRBJ2-1 provide the parts outside the CDR3, is GAGVSQTPSNKVTEKGKYVELRCDPISGHTALYWYRQSLGQGPEFLIYFQGTGAADDSGLPNDRFFAVRPEGSVSTLKIQRTERGDSAVYLCASSLTVGSYNEQFFGPGTRLTVL.